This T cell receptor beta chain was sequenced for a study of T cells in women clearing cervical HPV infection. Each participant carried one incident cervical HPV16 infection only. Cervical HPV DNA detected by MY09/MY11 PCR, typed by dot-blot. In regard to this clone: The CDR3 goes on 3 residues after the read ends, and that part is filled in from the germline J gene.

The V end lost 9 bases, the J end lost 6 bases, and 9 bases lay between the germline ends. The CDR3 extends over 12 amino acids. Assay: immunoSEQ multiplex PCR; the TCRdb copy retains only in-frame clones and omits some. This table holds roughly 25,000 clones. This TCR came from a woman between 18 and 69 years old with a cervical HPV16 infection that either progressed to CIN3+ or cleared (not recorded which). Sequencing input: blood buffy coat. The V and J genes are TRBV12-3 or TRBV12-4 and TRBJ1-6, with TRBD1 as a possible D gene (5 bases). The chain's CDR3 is CASGHFNSPLHF. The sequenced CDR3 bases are TGTGCCAGTGGACACTTTAATTCACCC.